This TCR beta chain was obtained from a study of T cells in localized non-small cell lung cancer. Worth noting for this clone: As yet, its antigen is unknown.

General observations from the study: Only one tumor region went through sequencing, so heterogeneity may still be there. There was an association of higher blood T cell density with longer overall survival. Uninvolved adjacent lung had higher T cell clonality than tumor and all other tissues. Turning up in adjacent lung were a median roughly 59 of the top 100 tumor clones.

The protocol was immunoSEQ multiplex PCR, while the TCRdb copy is restricted to in-frame clones and leaves out a portion. Of some 38,000 clones listed, roughly 88% were seen once; the top ten hold about 6%. Germline lookup yields CDR1 SGHTA and CDR2 FQGTGA. V lost 1 base, J lost 1 base, and 7 bases lay in between. There are 15 residues in the CDR3. Here the sequenced sample was peripheral blood mononuclear cells, taken before any cancer treatment. The V and J genes are TRBV7-3 and TRBJ2-2; D is perhaps TRBD2 (6 bases). The receptor comes from a male donor aged 60 or older with stage II lung adenocarcinoma. The CDR3 here is CASSLSSGNTGELFF. The CDR3 region has the DNA TGTGCCAGCAGCTTAAGTAGCGGGAACACCGGGGAGCTGTTTTTT.